The 9 T cell receptor beta chains below come from one sample, sequenced in a study of human T cells and chemical hapten exposure. TCRdb used MiXCR to reprocess the RACE reads, holding one entry per CDR3 protein. This sample has fewer than 100,000 distinct CDR3 sequences, with 8.5% to 10% found just once. Sample time point: healthy volunteer bleed at 6 weeks. It was from unfractionated whole blood that total RNA was extracted. The sequenced material came from whole blood. The receptors originated from a female donor in good health. Some clones in this sample may be carry-over from other donors' samples.

This clonotype was detected a few times. J is TRBJ2-7 and V is TRBV12-3 or TRBV12-4; 10 bases are shared with TRBD1. V trimming: 6 bases; J trimming: 4 bases; junction bases outside the gene matches: 9. The CDR3 covers 15 residues. CDR3 bases: TGTGCCAGCAGATCGACCGGGACAGGGGTATACGAGCAGTACTTC. Its protein product is CASRSTGTGVYEQYF.

This clonotype was seen a handful of times. The chain uses TRBV7-2 and TRBJ2-6; D not resolved. CDR3 length: 13 amino acids. Germline-derived CDR1 and CDR2 are SGHTA and FQGNSA. Trimming pared 8 bases from V and 3 bases from J, leaving 8 bases between. The CDR3 coding sequence is TGTGCCAGCGGCCGAATTGGGGCCAACGTCCTGACTTTC. The encoded protein is CASGRIGANVLTF.

This chain links TRBV12-3 or TRBV12-4 with TRBJ2-2; TRBD1 agrees at 9 bases. V shed 5 bases, J shed 2 bases, and the junction held 6 bases outside the gene matches. This CDR3 is built from 16 residues. CDR3 sequence (DNA): TGTGCCAGCAGTCTATTGACAGGGGGTAACACCGGGGAGCTGTTTTTT. Its protein is CASSLLTGGNTGELFF.

This chain links TRBV2 with TRBJ2-2; TRBD2 matches at 9 bases. The CDR3 has 15 residues. The junction had 9 bases not matched to a gene; V was cut back by 8 bases and J by 5 bases. Germline assignment: CDR1 SNHLY and CDR2 FYNNEI. This CDR3 reads CASAQETSGTGELFF. The CDR3 bases are TGTGCCAGCGCCCAAGAGACTAGCGGAACCGGGGAGCTGTTTTTT. Drawing the rest from reference TRBV2 and TRBJ2-2, the complete variable domain is EPEVTQTPSHQVTQMGQEVILRCVPISNHLYFYWYRQILGQKVEFLVSFYNNEISEKSEIFDDQFSVERPDGSNFTLKIRSTKLEDSAMYFCASAQETSGTGELFFGEGSRLTVL.

This clonotype was detected only a few times. This sequence joins TRBV14 and TRBJ2-2, with 7 bases that match TRBD2. With V trimmed by 1 base and J by 3 bases, 5 bases remained unmatched. The germline gives CDR1 SGHDN, CDR2 FVKESK. The CDR3 is 16 residues long. The CDR3 here is CASSQVGGRYTGELFF. The CDR3 nucleotides read TGTGCCAGCAGCCAAGTCGGGGGGAGATACACCGGGGAGCTGTTTTTT.

This clonotype was recorded at least ten times. This chain connects TRBV10-3 to TRBJ1-1; 9 nucleotides align to TRBD1. CDR3 length: 16 amino acids. V was pared by 4 bases and J by 2 bases, with 8 bases of the junction left unmatched. Germline CDR1 ENHRY, CDR2 SYGVKD. This chain's CDR3 is CAISGDRAQSNTEAFF. CDR3 in DNA: TGTGCCATCAGTGGGGACAGGGCACAGTCTAACACTGAAGCTTTCTTT.

This clonotype has a handful of counts. The rearrangement links TRBV6-5 to TRBJ1-1; 7 bases line up with TRBD1. The J segment lost 7 bases and the V segment lost 6 bases, leaving 11 bases of the junction unmatched. This CDR3 region has 14 residues. Germline values: CDR1 MNHEY, CDR2 SVGAGI. CDR3 region: CASRSYRGAGEAFF. As DNA, the CDR3 is TGTGCCAGCAGGTCTTACAGGGGAGCAGGTGAAGCTTTCTTT.

This clonotype was picked up many times. The chain is built from TRBV6-2 or TRBV6-3 and TRBJ2-2; 7 bases match TRBD2. Looked up from germline, CDR1 is MNHEY and CDR2 is SVGEGT. V lost 4 bases, J lost 5 bases, and 1 base stayed unmatched. The CDR3 runs 13 residues. The CDR3 region has the DNA TGTGCCAGCAGTTCAGCGGGGACCGGGGAGCTGTTTTTT. Encoded protein: CASSSAGTGELFF.

At least ten counts were recorded for this clonotype. V gene TRBV5-5 combines with J gene TRBJ1-5; no clear D. CDR1 SGHKS and CDR2 YYEKEE come from the germline V gene (reference sequence). V was pared by 0 bases and J by 1 base, with 5 bases between. The CDR3 sequence is 14 residues long. This CDR3 is CASSLERSNQPQHF. For the CDR3, the DNA is TGTGCCAGCAGCTTGGAAAGGAGCAATCAGCCCCAGCATTTT.